Each of the 21 T cell receptor beta chains below was sequenced from the same sample in a study of cytomegalovirus exposure and HLA in healthy donors. PCR amplification relied on 60 Vbeta primers (plus 13 Jbeta primers). Clones were read by immunoSEQ multiplex PCR, and TCRdb kept only the in-frame ones, dropping some. The sample comprises approximately 110,000 clones, roughly 69% of which are singletons, and about 7.8% rests with the top ten. The sample consisted of PBMCs. Source of these receptors: a woman aged 40-49 years in good health and CMV-seropositive.

J is TRBJ2-7 and V is TRBV15, with D tentatively TRBD1 (6 bases). Trimming shortened V by 5 bases and J by 4 bases, and 12 bases separated the two germline ends. The CDR3 consists of 13 residues. Germline V gives CDR1 LNHNV, CDR2 YYDKDF (reference sequence). The CDR3 reads CATSRQQGYEQYF. The CDR3 DNA sequence: TGTGCCACCAGCCGCCAACAGGGTTACGAGCAGTACTTC.

The chain has TRBV7-2 and TRBJ1-2; D call uncertain. V lost 5 bases, J lost 8 bases, and 12 bases lay in between. Germline V gives CDR1 SGHTA, CDR2 FQGNSA. This CDR3 has 12 amino acids. The DNA for the CDR3 is TGTGCCAGCAGCCCAGGACTCGGGGGCTACACCTTC. Its translation is CASSPGLGGYTF.

This clone was picked up a small number of times. This chain joins TRBV10-3 and TRBJ1-1; D is unresolved. The CDR3 consists of 13 residues. Germline V gives CDR1 ENHRY, CDR2 SYGVKD. The ends were cut back, 6 bases at V and 5 bases at J, with 13 bases in the middle. The DNA of the CDR3 is TGTGCCATCAGCACCGACTTGGGTACTGAAGCTTTCTTT. Translation: CAISTDLGTEAFF.

This rearrangement joins TRBV7-8 to TRBJ1-5; D is possibly TRBD1 (5 bases). The CDR3 is 16 residues long. V gave up 8 bases and J gave up 0 bases, with 17 bases separating them. CDR1 SGHVS and CDR2 FQNEAQ come from the germline V gene. The CDR3 DNA sequence: TGTGCCAGCCATAGGACACGCGGCTATAGCAATCAGCCCCAGCATTTT. Translating gives CASHRTRGYSNQPQHF.

The chain has TRBV6-5 and TRBJ2-2; possible D gene TRBD1, 6 bases. CDR1 is MNHEY and CDR2 is SVGAGI in the germline V gene. The V end lost 6 bases, the J end lost 0 bases, and 11 bases lay between the germline ends. The CDR3 has 15 residues. The CDR3 protein is CASRLQGANTGELFF. CDR3 nucleotide sequence: TGTGCCAGCAGATTACAGGGCGCGAACACCGGGGAGCTGTTTTTT.

The chain links TRBV29-1 to TRBJ2-3, with 11 bases identical to TRBD2. The CDR3 extends over 14 amino acids. V lost 8 bases, J lost 1 base, and 5 bases stayed unmatched. Germline V gene data show CDR1 as SQVTM and CDR2 as ANQGSEA. In nucleotides, the CDR3 is TGCAGCTTTAGCGGGGGGGCCGGCACAGATACGCAGTATTTT. It codes for CSFSGGAGTDTQYF.

This clone was detected a few times. J is TRBJ1-3 and V is TRBV6-6, with D tentatively TRBD1 (5 bases). Germline lookup yields CDR1 MNHNY and CDR2 SVGAGI (reference sequence). Between the trimmed V and J ends, which lost 2 bases and 2 bases, there was a span of 13 bases. The CDR3 extends over 16 amino acids. In DNA form, the CDR3 reads TGTGCCAGCAGTTACCCAGCCGGGGGGACTGGAAACACCATATATTTT. Translation: CASSYPAGGTGNTIYF.

The chain is built from TRBV14 and TRBJ2-7; 8 bases map to TRBD1. Germline trimming cut 4 bases from V and 1 base from J; bases unmatched to any gene: 21. Germline values: CDR1 SGHDN, CDR2 FVKESK. The length of the CDR3 is 20 residues. CDR3 sequence reads: CASSPHLSKSEQGGSYEQYF. As DNA, the CDR3 is TGTGCCAGCAGCCCGCACCTGTCAAAGTCCGAACAGGGGGGATCCTACGAGCAGTACTTC.

The gene calls are TRBV15 and TRBJ1-2, with a weak D call TRBD1 (5 bases). Trimming cost V 1 base and J 6 bases, with 12 bases left between them. Germline V gives CDR1 LNHNV, CDR2 YYDKDF (reference sequence). This CDR3 comprises 14 residues. The CDR3 DNA follows: TGTGCCACCAGCAGAGTTGGGGGGATTGATGGCTACACCTTC. It yields the protein CATSRVGGIDGYTF.

The chain couples TRBV9 to TRBJ2-3, with a possible D match to TRBD2 (6 bases). This CDR3 has 14 amino acids. Germline V CDR1 and CDR2: SGDLS, YYNGEE. V gave up 4 bases and J gave up 1 base, with 10 bases separating them. DNA of the CDR3: TGTGCCAGCAGCCCCAGGGAGGGCACAGATACGCAGTATTTT. Residues: CASSPREGTDTQYF. The whole variable domain, filled in from reference TRBV9 and TRBJ2-3, reads DSGVTQTPKHLITATGQRVTLRCSPRSGDLSVYWYQQSLDQGLQFLIQYYNGEERAKGNILERFSAQQFPDLHSELNLSSLELGDSALYFCASSPREGTDTQYFGPGTRLTVL.

The CDR3 loop is CASGTRRTEAFF. The CDR3 region has the DNA TGTGCCAGCGGCACCAGGCGCACTGAAGCTTTCTTT. The chain employs TRBV27 and TRBJ1-1, with unresolved D. Germline V gene data show CDR1 as MNHEY and CDR2 as SMNVEV (reference sequence). The V gene lost 8 bases and the J gene lost 4 bases, with 11 bases spanning the gap. This CDR3 is built from 12 residues.

The chain is built from TRBV7-2 and TRBJ2-1; 7 bases are a match to TRBD2. This CDR3 has 15 amino acids. Germline CDR1 and CDR2: SGHTA and FQGNSA. V gave up 1 base and J gave up 5 bases; unmatched junction bases: 5. The CDR3 region is CASSLEASGNNEQFF. CDR3 in DNA: TGTGCCAGCAGCTTAGAGGCCAGCGGGAACAATGAGCAGTTCTTC.

The chain recombines TRBV7-2 with TRBJ2-5; TRBD2 aligns across 8 bases. Germline CDR1 and CDR2: SGHTA and FQGNSA. V was pared by 1 base and J by 9 bases, with 16 bases of the junction left unmatched. The CDR3 has 17 amino acids. The CDR3 coding sequence is TGTGCCAGCAGCTTAGTCTTGGGACTAGGGACGCGTGAGTCCCAGTACTTC. It encodes CASSLVLGLGTRESQYF.

V usage is TRBV9 and J usage is TRBJ2-2; 8 bases are shared with TRBD1. This CDR3 is 16 amino acids long. Germline assignment: CDR1 SGDLS and CDR2 YYNGEE. V lost 0 bases and J lost 0; bases outside the gene matches: 1. The DNA for the CDR3 is TGTGCCAGCAGCGTAGACAGGGGGGCGAACACCGGGGAGCTGTTTTTT. Its protein is CASSVDRGANTGELFF.

The chain has TRBV7-9 and TRBJ1-6; D not resolved. CDR1 is SEHNR, CDR2 FQNEAQ, per germline (reference sequence). CDR3 length: 13 residues. V was pared by 4 bases and J by 9 bases, with 10 bases between. The CDR3 here is CASSSPSGSPLHF. The CDR3 DNA follows: TGTGCCAGCAGCTCACCTTCGGGTTCACCCCTCCACTTT.

This chain connects TRBV5-6 to TRBJ2-5, with no clear D. Between the trimmed V and J ends, which lost 4 bases and 5 bases, there was a span of 15 bases. The CDR3 extends over 14 amino acids. Germline CDR1 SGHDT, CDR2 YYEEEE. CDR3 nucleotide sequence: TGTGCCAGCAGCCGGTCGACGAGGCGGGAGACCCAGTACTTC. Translated, it gives CASSRSTRRETQYF.

CDR3 in DNA: TGTGCCAGCAGCGCGGGGGGGACTGGTTACGAGCAGTACTTC. Its translation: CASSAGGTGYEQYF. The V call is TRBV9, the J call TRBJ2-7; 8 bases are a match to TRBD2. This CDR3 has 14 amino acids. CDR1 and CDR2 from the germline V gene are SGDLS and YYNGEE. V was clipped by 3 bases and J by 4 bases; unmatched bases: 6.

V usage is TRBV5-6 and J usage is TRBJ1-2; unclear D gene. The CDR3 length is 16 residues. Trimming shortened V by 4 bases and J by 2 bases, and 18 bases separated the two germline ends. CDR1 and CDR2 (germline): SGHDT, YYEEEE. The CDR3 here is CASSPEATLLNYGYTF. DNA for the CDR3: TGTGCCAGCAGCCCGGAGGCGACGCTCCTAAACTATGGCTACACCTTC.

The chain is built from TRBV18 and TRBJ2-7, with D maybe TRBD1 (5 bases). The CDR3 loop spans 13 amino acids. The V gene's germline CDR1 is KGHSH and CDR2 LQKENI. V lost 6 bases to trimming and J lost 3 bases, with 12 bases between them. The DNA of the CDR3 is TGTGCCAGCTCCTCTGACAGAGACTACGAGCAGTACTTC. Amino acid sequence: CASSSDRDYEQYF.

The chain joins TRBV5-1 to TRBJ1-1, with 10 positions matching TRBD1. Looked up from germline, CDR1 is SGHRS and CDR2 is YFSETQ. V trimming: 3 bases; J trimming: 11 bases; junction bases outside the gene matches: 10. This CDR3 spans 14 amino acids. The CDR3 DNA reads as TGCGCCAGCAGCTCCCCGGACAGGGGGGCTGCGGCTTTCTTT. This encodes CASSSPDRGAAAFF.

The rearrangement uses TRBV4-1 and TRBJ1-5, with a possible D match to TRBD1 (6 bases). The CDR3 contains 16 residues. Looked up from germline, CDR1 is MGHRA and CDR2 is YSYEKL. V shed 0 bases and J shed 6 bases, with 15 bases lying between them. The CDR3 loop reads CASSQDDRNSRQPQHF. For the CDR3, the DNA is TGCGCCAGCAGCCAAGATGACAGGAATTCGCGTCAGCCCCAGCATTTT.